This paragraph reports one T cell receptor (beta chain). Its antigen is unknown. This sequence may be a read error, since a much larger clone differs from it by one base. The data belong to a study of blood T cells in healthy people across ages. Isolation yielded PBMCs, at least 7 million per sample, in every case. Study-level results: Possibly confounding the expanded clonotype changes was the fact that donor CMV status was unknown.

Together with a sample-barcoded 5' primer, a J-beta primer mix was included in a second PCR lasting about 6 to 11 cycles. Each cDNA molecule was tagged by a template-switch adaptor with 12 random nucleotides. TCRdb used MiXCR to reprocess the 5' RACE reads, holding one entry per CDR3 protein. The data contain roughly 1,500,000 distinct CDR3 sequences, almost 35% of them seen just once; the ten biggest clones take up 10% to 12%. V shed 5 bases and J 7 bases; nucleotides not matched to a gene: 11. The CDR3 spans 15 residues. CDR1 and CDR2 (germline): MDHEN, SYDVKM. This clonotype was sampled from a woman aged 25 to 45 in good health. J is TRBJ2-1 and V is TRBV28, with TRBD1 matching 7 bases. Sequencing used blood. The DNA for the CDR3 is TGTGCCAGCAGTCCCCGGACAGGATTGGGGAATGAGCAGTTCTTC. It is translated as CASSPRTGLGNEQFF.